This T cell receptor beta chain was identified in a study of CD8 T cells in Susac syndrome. Study context: The sequenced Susac syndrome patients included more than five who had clinically active disease and roughly 8 who were in remission.

Random-hexamer reverse transcription was applied to roughly 0.5 to 1 ug RNA. TCRdb reprocessed the immunoSEQ multiplex PCR reads with MiXCR, giving one entry per CDR3 protein. Among 80,000 or so distinct CDR3 sequences listed, approximately 93% were seen once. Trimming cost V 2 bases and J 4 bases, with 14 bases left between them. CDR1 is GTSNPN, CDR2 SVGIG, per germline (reference sequence). The CDR3 is made up of 15 amino acids. General observations from the study: The greatest CD8+ clonal expansion in Susac occurred in TEMRA cells and in active patients.

This clonotype has only one observation. Its antigen is undetermined. The T cells that were sequenced for TCR beta were CD8+ and CD4+ cells from blood. The material sequenced was CD8+ T cells from PBMCs. The sequence came from a human donor with Susac syndrome. The chain uses TRBV30 and TRBJ1-4; TRBD1 might be the D (6 bases). The CDR3 reads CAWSRTDLGNEKLFF. CDR3 bases: TGTGCCTGGAGTCGGACAGACCTTGGTAATGAAAAACTGTTTTTT.